One sample yielded the 3 T cell receptor beta chains listed below, sequenced in a study of cytomegalovirus exposure and HLA in healthy donors. PCR employed 60 Vbeta and 13 Jbeta primers. Libraries were prepared by immunoSEQ multiplex PCR; TCRdb keeps only in-frame clonotypes and omits some of them. In the table there are about 150,000 clones, around 82% of which are singletons. The sample was PBMCs. The source is a woman aged 45-65 years in good health and CMV-seropositive.

The rearrangement uses TRBV27 and TRBJ1-1; weak D call: TRBD1 (5 bases). The germline V gene has CDR1 MNHEY and CDR2 SMNVEV (reference sequence). V shed 3 bases and J shed 5 bases, with 10 bases lying between them. The CDR3 covers 13 residues. The CDR3 sequence: CASSLGSGTEAFF. For the CDR3, the DNA is TGTGCCAGCAGTTTGGGCTCAGGGACTGAAGCTTTCTTT.

The J gene is TRBJ1-2, the V gene TRBV21-1; whether TRBD1, the table's D call, matches the DNA was not checked. TRBV21-1 is reported as a pseudogene. There are 18 residues in the CDR3. The DNA for the CDR3 is TGTGCCAGCAGCTTGACCCGCGGGCAGGGGTATGGGTCTGATGGCTACACCTTC. It encodes CASSLTRGQGYGSDGYTF.

The chain recombines TRBV19 with TRBJ2-6, with TRBD1 identical over 12 bases. The CDR3 covers 17 residues. Trimming at V came to 3 bases and at J to 2 bases, leaving 2 bases not matched to a gene. The germline CDR1 and CDR2 sequences are LNHDA and SQIVND (reference sequence). CDR3 region: CASSMGQGAAGANVLTF. CDR3 DNA: TGTGCCAGTAGTATGGGACAGGGGGCGGCTGGGGCCAACGTCCTGACTTTC.